This T cell receptor (beta chain) was sequenced for a study of CXCR3-negative and CXCR3-positive naive CD8 T cells. At the level of the study: Total TRB output reached 120 million to 150 million reads, about 1.5 +/- 0.3 million per library.

UMI-labeled 5' RACE TRB cDNA libraries were prepared from the cells. TCRdb re-called the 5' RACE reads and gives one entry per CDR3 protein, without DNA. The sample data list around 50,000 distinct CDR3 sequences. Study-level findings and limits: Compared with CXCR3-negative naive cells, CXCR3-positive naive cells showed more hydrophobic TRB CDR3s.

Notes on this clonotype: As yet, its antigen is unknown.

Sequencing was performed on naive CXCR3+ CD8+ T cells from blood. Subset defined: CD45RO-CCR7+CD27+CD95- naive CD8+ T cells expressing CXCR3 (TNR3+). This TCR was recovered from a human donor in good health. Some clones in this sample may be carry-over from other donors' samples.

The CDR3 loop reads CASSVGDTLNTEAFF. The chain joins TRBV25-1 to TRBJ1-1; absent DNA, TCRdb's TRBD1 call cannot be checked. Per the germline V gene, CDR1 is MGHDK and CDR2 is SYGVNS. The CDR3 sequence is 15 residues long.